Listed below are T cell receptor beta chains from one sample, sequenced in a study of T cell responses to AZD1222 COVID-19 vaccine. The method was immunoSEQ multiplex PCR; TCRdb's version includes in-frame clones alone and lacks a portion of them. The sample carries under 150,000 clones, roughly 92% recorded once. The source was peripheral blood, collected 28 days after the second AZD1222 dose. The receptors were gathered from an adult who received the AZD1222 COVID-19 vaccine. The CDR3 runs from the conserved cysteine through the conserved F or W. The D gene is left open where the match is weak. Some rows have no size entry. The others give once, few or many, or a class for an expanded clone.

clone size,J gene,D gene,V gene,CDR3 protein,CDR3 DNA
-,TRBJ2-7,TRBD2,TRBV29-1,CSVTGLAAYEQYF,TGCAGCGTAACGGGACTAGCGGCCTACGAGCAGTACTTC
-,TRBJ2-1,TRBD1,TRBV4-1,CASRAERTGEGVRSYNEQFF,TGCGCCAGCAGGGCCGAACGGACAGGGGAAGGAGTTAGGTCCTACAATGAGCAGTTCTTC
-,TRBJ1-1,-,TRBV20-1,CSASQDSLFPTEAFF,TGCAGTGCTAGTCAGGACAGCCTTTTTCCTACTGAAGCTTTCTTT
-,TRBJ2-7,-,TRBV19,CASSATGQLYEQYF,TGTGCCAGTAGTGCAACAGGGCAACTCTACGAGCAGTACTTC
-,TRBJ2-2,TRBD1,TRBV18,CASSPTGGANTGELFF,TGTGCCAGCTCGCCTACAGGGGGCGCGAACACCGGGGAGCTGTTTTTT
-,TRBJ1-1,TRBD1,TRBV5-6,CASSLSDRVGTEAFF,TGTGCCAGCAGCTTGTCGGACAGGGTTGGTACTGAAGCTTTCTTT
-,TRBJ1-5,-,TRBV7-9,CASSLFGNEPQHF,TGTGCCAGCAGCTTATTCGGGAATGAGCCCCAGCATTTT
-,TRBJ1-2,-,TRBV5-1,CASSPDRASGYTF,TGCGCCAGCAGCCCGGACAGAGCCTCTGGCTACACCTTC
-,TRBJ2-5,TRBD2,TRBV2,CASSALSGGLQETQYF,TGTGCCAGCAGTGCTCTCAGCGGGGGCCTTCAAGAGACCCAGTACTTC
-,TRBJ1-2,-,TRBV6-5,CASKIQRNYGYTF,TGTGCCAGCAAAATCCAGAGGAACTATGGCTACACCTTC
-,TRBJ2-7,TRBD1,TRBV9,CASSVEGTGGDGQYF,TGTGCCAGCAGCGTAGAGGGGACAGGGGGCGATGGGCAGTACTTC
-,TRBJ2-5,-,TRBV19,CASTMIWGFGETQYF,TGTGCCAGCACCATGATATGGGGGTTCGGAGAGACCCAGTACTTC
-,TRBJ1-2,-,TRBV6-2/TRBV6-3,CASSPRPGRGTNYGYTF,TGTGCCAGCAGTCCCCGGCCCGGACGGGGAACAAACTATGGCTACACCTTC
-,TRBJ2-3,TRBD1,TRBV18,CASSAFGQGATDTQYF,TGTGCCAGCTCTGCATTCGGACAGGGGGCAACAGATACGCAGTATTTT
-,TRBJ2-5,-,TRBV11-2,CASSLGSPNQETQYF,TGTGCCAGCAGCTTGGGGTCTCCAAATCAGGAGACCCAGTACTTC
-,TRBJ2-2,-,TRBV6-6,CASSYWGQAGELFF,TGTGCCAGCAGTTACTGGGGGCAGGCCGGGGAGCTGTTTTTT
-,TRBJ1-6,-,TRBV18,CASSPPWQDNSPLHF,TGTGCCAGCTCACCACCGTGGCAGGATAATTCACCCCTCCACTTT
-,TRBJ1-5,-,TRBV4-2,CASSQARGAGQPQHF,TGTGCCAGCAGCCAAGCCAGGGGCGCGGGGCAGCCCCAGCATTTT
once,TRBJ2-1,TRBD2,TRBV14,CASSRQLAGGNNEQFF,TGTGCCAGCAGCCGACAGCTCGCGGGGGGGAACAATGAGCAGTTCTTC
-,TRBJ2-7,-,TRBV7-2,CASSLAGQASYEQYF,TGTGCCAGCAGCTTAGCGGGGCAGGCTTCCTACGAGCAGTACTTC
-,TRBJ1-3,-,TRBV7-7,CASSSDLVGNTIYF,TGTGCCAGCAGCTCAGACTTAGTTGGAAACACCATATATTTT
-,TRBJ2-1,-,TRBV12-3/TRBV12-4,CASSYPEQAEQFF,TGTGCCAGCAGTTACCCGGAGCAGGCTGAGCAGTTCTTC
-,TRBJ2-7,TRBD2,TRBV3-1/TRBV3-2,CASSQSGGNYEQYF,TGTGCCAGCAGCCAGAGCGGGGGGAACTACGAGCAGTACTTC
-,TRBJ1-4,TRBD1,TRBV4-2,CASSQDQRGQFFATNEKLFF,TGTGCCAGCAGCCAAGATCAGAGGGGACAGTTTTTTGCAACTAATGAAAAACTGTTTTTT
-,TRBJ1-2,TRBD1,TRBV10-3,CAISRGFENYGYTF,TGTGCCATCAGCAGGGGGTTTGAAAACTATGGCTACACCTTC
once,TRBJ1-1,-,TRBV5-5,CASSARQGMSTEAFF,TGTGCCAGCAGCGCGCGCCAGGGGATGAGCACTGAAGCTTTCTTT
-,TRBJ2-5,-,TRBV21-1,CASSKAPDGPKGAETQYF,TGTGCCAGCAGCAAAGCGCCGGACGGACCTAAGGGAGCAGAGACCCAGTACTTC
-,TRBJ2-5,-,TRBV21-1,CASSKGQGVKTQYF,TGTGCCAGCAGCAAGGGACAGGGCGTAAAGACCCAGTACTTC
few,TRBJ2-7,-,TRBV7-2,CASSLEVFYEQYF,TGTGCCAGCAGCTTAGAAGTCTTCTACGAGCAGTACTTC
-,TRBJ2-7,TRBD1,TRBV7-2,CASSLVGTGAVGEQYF,TGTGCCAGCAGCTTAGTTGGGACAGGGGCAGTTGGCGAGCAGTACTTC
-,TRBJ1-1,-,TRBV29-1,CSVQRRTVNTEAFF,TGCAGCGTTCAAAGAAGGACAGTAAACACTGAAGCTTTCTTT
once,TRBJ2-2,TRBD2,TRBV11-3,CASSLPGLAGGPGELFF,TGTGCCAGCAGCCTCCCGGGACTAGCGGGGGGGCCCGGGGAGCTGTTTTTT